This TCR beta chain was sequenced during a study of cytomegalovirus exposure and HLA in healthy donors. As concerns this clone: The antigen is unknown.

This CDR3 comprises 17 residues. With V trimmed by 6 bases and J by 1 base, 10 bases remained unmatched. Germline CDR1 is SGHVS and CDR2 is FQNEAQ. PCR used 60 Vbeta primers and 13 Jbeta primers. Clones were sequenced by immunoSEQ multiplex PCR, and TCRdb holds only the in-frame ones, with some missing. The sample records over 75,000 clones, almost 85% being singletons. The study, taken as a whole, reports: Later work showed greater clonal expansion in HLA-associated TCR beta chains than in equally common others.

Material for sequencing was PBMCs. The sequence was obtained from a young woman in good health and CMV-seropositive. The gene calls are TRBV7-8 and TRBJ1-5, with 9 bases lining up with TRBD1. Written as DNA, the CDR3 is TGTGCCAGCAGTTTCAGTTCCGGGACAGGGAGCAATCAGCCCCAGCATTTT. It codes for CASSFSSGTGSNQPQHF.